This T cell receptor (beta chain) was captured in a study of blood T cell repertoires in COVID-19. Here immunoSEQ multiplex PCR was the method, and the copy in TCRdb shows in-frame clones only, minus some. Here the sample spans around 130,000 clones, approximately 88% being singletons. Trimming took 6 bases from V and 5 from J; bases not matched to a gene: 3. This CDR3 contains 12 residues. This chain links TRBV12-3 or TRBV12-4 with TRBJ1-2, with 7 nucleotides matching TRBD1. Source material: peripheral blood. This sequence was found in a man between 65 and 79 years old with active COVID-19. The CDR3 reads CASSEQGYGYTF. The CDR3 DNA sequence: TGTGCCAGCAGCGAACAGGGGTATGGCTACACCTTC.